The 12 T cell receptor beta chains below all came from one sample that was sequenced in a study of early T cells in non-severe SARS-CoV-2 infection. TCRdb analysed the 5' RACE reads with MiXCR anew, one entry per CDR3 protein. The table shows tens of thousands of distinct CDR3 sequences, with approximately 12% occurring only once. The sample was whole blood, taken at baseline. The receptors derive from an adult who was a healthcare worker with PCR-confirmed SARS-CoV-2 infection or an uninfected control (not recorded which). The donor label of this sample is uncertain.

The chain employs TRBV18 and TRBJ2-6; D gene uncertain. Deletions cut 3 bases from V and 2 bases from J, with 8 bases between. The CDR3 has 15 amino acids. CDR1 is KGHSH, CDR2 LQKENI, per germline. For the CDR3, the DNA is TGTGCCAGCTCACCCCTCCAGCCTGGGGCCAACGTCCTGACTTTC. Its protein is CASSPLQPGANVLTF.

V and J are TRBV5-1 and TRBJ2-7, with a possible D match to TRBD2 (5 bases). The germline V and J ends were trimmed by 0 bases and 6 bases, with 13 bases remaining between them. CDR3 length equals 14 residues. Germline CDR1 and CDR2: SGHRS and YFSETQ. The chain's CDR3 is CASSLDSVGGEQYF. CDR3 nucleotides: TGCGCCAGCAGCTTGGACAGCGTAGGAGGCGAGCAGTACTTC. Full variable domain (outside the CDR3, taken from reference TRBV5-1 and TRBJ2-7): KAGVTQTPRYLIKTRGQQVTLSCSPISGHRSVSWYQQTPGQGLQFLFEYFSETQRNKGNFPGRFSGRQFSNSRSEMNVSTLELGDSALYLCASSLDSVGGEQYFGPGTRLTVT.

As for this clonotype: The missing conserved phenylalanine or tryptophan at the end of this CDR3 makes a read error likely. The rearrangement joins TRBV6-2 or TRBV6-3 to TRBJ1-2; no clear D gene. Germline V gene data show CDR1 as MNHEY and CDR2 as SVGEGT. Trimming cost V 4 bases and J 7 bases, with 4 bases left between them. CDR3 size: 10 residues. CDR3 coding DNA: TGTGCCAGCAGTTCTGTTGGCTACACCTAC. Protein sequence: CASSSVGYTY.

The table lists this clonotype with many counts. The chain combines TRBV20-1 with TRBJ1-3; D uncertain. The CDR3 loop spans 11 amino acids. Trimming cost V 6 bases and J 6 bases, with 9 bases left between them. Germline loops: CDR1 DFQATT, CDR2 SNEGSKA (reference sequence). CDR3 in amino acids: CSAQSVNTIYF. In nucleotides, the CDR3 is TGCAGTGCCCAGTCGGTAAACACCATATATTTT.

V gene TRBV29-1 combines with J gene TRBJ2-1; D is uncertain. The CDR3 totals 14 residues. V shed 4 bases and J shed 3 bases, with 13 bases lying between them. Germline assignment: CDR1 SQVTM and CDR2 ANQGSEA. CDR3 coding DNA: TGCAGCGTTGCGCCACCCAACCTCTACAATGAGCAGTTCTTC. Amino acids: CSVAPPNLYNEQFF.

This rearrangement joins TRBV4-3 to TRBJ2-7, with TRBD1 matching 11 bases. V was pared by 4 bases and J by 1 base, with 3 bases of the junction left unmatched. The CDR3 loop spans 15 amino acids. Germline values: CDR1 LGHNA, CDR2 YSLEER. CDR3 amino acids: CASSPGTGGSYEQYF. CDR3 DNA: TGCGCCAGCAGCCCGGGGACAGGGGGATCCTACGAGCAGTACTTC.

This chain links TRBV7-2 with TRBJ2-5; 7 nucleotides agree with TRBD2. The germline V gene encodes CDR1 SGHTA and CDR2 FQGNSA. The junction had 7 bases not matched to a gene; V was cut back by 1 base and J by 2 bases. The CDR3 extends over 16 amino acids. CDR3 bases: TGTGCCAGCAGCTTAGTTCGGGGCGGGGGTCAAGAGACCCAGTACTTC. This encodes CASSLVRGGGQETQYF.

This chain connects TRBV7-2 to TRBJ2-5, with TRBD2 matching 9 bases. This CDR3 has 18 amino acids. Germline V gene data show CDR1 as SGHTA and CDR2 as FQGNSA. The V and J ends lost 0 bases and 4 bases, in that order; junction bases with no gene match: 12. The CDR3 DNA is TGTGCCAGCAGCTTAGCGGCGGTTGGGCTAGCGGGGAGAGAGACCCAGTACTTC. It is translated as CASSLAAVGLAGRETQYF.

This clonotype has a count of ten or more. The chain combines TRBV2 with TRBJ1-1; D is uncertain. V dropped 7 bases and J dropped 0 bases, with 9 bases sitting between them. The CDR3 is made up of 13 amino acids. Germline loops: CDR1 SNHLY, CDR2 FYNNEI. As DNA, the CDR3 is TGTGCCAGCACTGGGGAACTGAACACTGAAGCTTTCTTT. Residues: CASTGELNTEAFF.

In this sample, this clonotype turned up many times. J is TRBJ1-6 and V is TRBV18; D ambiguous. This CDR3 spans 14 amino acids. Trimming cost V 1 base and J 7 bases, with 8 bases left between them. CDR1 and CDR2 (germline): KGHSH, LQKENI. As DNA, the CDR3 is TGTGCCAGCTCACCACAAAACGGGAATTCACCCCTCCACTTT. Translated: CASSPQNGNSPLHF.

V gene TRBV11-2 combines with J gene TRBJ2-5, with D unresolved. Germline V gene data show CDR1 as SGHAT and CDR2 as FQNNGV. Trimming shortened V by 1 base and J by 5 bases, and 5 bases separated the two germline ends. The length of the CDR3 is 12 residues. The CDR3 DNA sequence: TGTGCCAGCAGCTTAGGGACGGAGACCCAGTACTTC. Encoded protein: CASSLGTETQYF.

This clonotype was detected many times. The chain uses TRBV7-2 and TRBJ2-1; D ambiguous. The V end lost 5 bases, the J end lost 0 bases, and 14 bases lay between the germline ends. The CDR3 has 16 residues. The germline V gene has CDR1 SGHTA and CDR2 FQGNSA. CDR3 coding DNA: TGTGCCAGCAGCCCCCTGGTGGTTAGCTCCTACAATGAGCAGTTCTTC. Its protein product is CASSPLVVSSYNEQFF.